These T cell receptor beta chains were read from a single sample in a study of T cells in Graves' hyperthyroidism and ophthalmopathy. TCRdb passed the multiplex PCR reads through MiXCR, listing each CDR3 protein once. This sample carries 600,000 to 650,000 distinct CDR3 sequences, 16% of them seen once, and the ten largest clones take around 3.9%. Sequencing input: blood. The source is a woman in her twenties or thirties with Graves' hyperthyroidism. The CDR3 runs from the conserved cysteine through the conserved F or W. The order of the fields is J gene, V gene, D gene, clone size, CDR3 length, CDR3 protein, CDR3 DNA. D genes are given only for firm matches. A row's size may be missing; if present it is once, few, many or a size class.

>TRBJ1-6|TRBV5-1|TRBD1|few|14
CASSSGQGFSPLHF
TGCGCCAGCAGCTCCGGACAGGGGTTTTCACCCCTCCACTTT
>TRBJ2-6|TRBV19|-|-|16
CANSMGSGAGANVLTF
TGTGCCAATAGTATGGGGTCGGGAGCCGGGGCCAACGTCCTGACTTTC
>TRBJ1-5|TRBV20-1|-|-|14
CSARAGEGGQPQHF
TGCAGTGCTAGAGCCGGGGAGGGAGGACAGCCCCAGCATTTT
>TRBJ2-6|TRBV12-3/TRBV12-4|-|-|16
CASSPGAGSGANVLTF
TGTGCCAGCAGTCCAGGGGCGGGCTCTGGGGCCAACGTCCTGACTTTC
>TRBJ1-5|TRBV4-1|TRBD1|many|13
CASSQAGGQPQHF
TGTGCCAGCAGCCAAGCAGGGGGTCAGCCCCAGCATTTT
>TRBJ1-5|TRBV28|-|many|12
CASSFLNQPQHF
TGTGCCAGCAGTTTCCTGAATCAGCCCCAGCATTTT
>TRBJ2-7|TRBV7-2|-|many|17
CASSLAPAVQGAGEQYF
TGTGCCAGCAGCTTAGCCCCGGCGGTCCAGGGTGCTGGTGAGCAGTACTTC
>TRBJ1-5|TRBV2|TRBD1|-|18
CASSEAWPGQGFDQPHHF
TGTGCCAGCAGTGAAGCGTGGCCGGGACAGGGGTTTGATCAGCCCCACCATTTT
>TRBJ2-2|TRBV7-2|-|-|15
CASSQQGLNTGELFF
TGTGCCAGCAGCCAACAGGGACTCAACACCGGGGAGCTGTTTTTT
>TRBJ2-2|TRBV4-1|-|-|14
CAPRVGSGTGELFF
TGCGCTCCCCGGGTGGGATCTGGCACCGGGGAGCTGTTTTTT
>TRBJ2-5|TRBV24-1|TRBD1|-|15
CATSDQGQGRETQYF
TGTGCCACCAGTGATCAAGGACAGGGACGAGAGACCCAGTACTTC
>TRBJ2-1|TRBV6-1|-|-|17
CASSELGWAGRWNEQFF
TGTGCCAGCAGTGAATTAGGGTGGGCAGGGCGGTGGAATGAGCAGTTCTTC
>TRBJ2-2|TRBV7-9|TRBD2|-|16
CASSHALTSGKGELFF
TGTGCCAGCAGCCACGCACTGACTAGCGGGAAGGGGGAGCTGTTTTTT
>TRBJ2-6|TRBV5-1|-|many|14
CASSLGSGANVLTF
TGTGCCAGCAGTTTAGGCTCTGGGGCCAACGTCCTGACTTTC
>TRBJ2-7|TRBV28|-|many|11
CASVEVGEQYF
TGTGCCAGCGTTGAAGTGGGCGAGCAGTACTTC
>TRBJ1-1|TRBV30|-|many|14
CAWSVSQANTEAFF
TGTGCCTGGAGTGTATCACAGGCGAACACTGAAGCTTTCTTT
>TRBJ1-2|TRBV7-2|TRBD1|many|13
CASSPDRAFGYTF
TGTGCCAGCAGCCCTGACAGGGCTTTTGGCTACACCTTC
>TRBJ2-7|TRBV4-1|TRBD2|-|16
CASSQAWREATYEQYF
TGCGCCAGCAGCCAAGCGTGGCGGGAGGCAACCTACGAGCAGTACTTC
>TRBJ2-3|TRBV20-1|TRBD2|many|14
CSAPGTSHTDTQYF
TGCAGTGCTCCCGGGACTAGCCACACAGATACGCAGTATTTT
>TRBJ2-3|TRBV27|-|-|13
CASSLSRGDTQYF
TGTGCCAGCAGTTTATCCCGGGGAGATACGCAGTATTTT
>TRBJ2-5|TRBV19|-|-|20
CASSWPTRGPGVRPRETQYF
TGTGCCAGCAGCTGGCCCACTCGGGGCCCCGGTGTACGGCCCCGAGAGACCCAGTACTTC
>TRBJ1-2|TRBV6-6|TRBD1|few|13
CASSYSQGGGYTF
TGTGCCAGCAGTTACTCCCAGGGGGGCGGCTACACCTTC
>TRBJ2-3|TRBV12-3/TRBV12-4|-|many|15
CASSFLGLDTDTQYF
TGTGCCAGCAGTTTTTTGGGGCTTGACACAGATACGCAGTATTTT
>TRBJ2-7|TRBV5-8|TRBD1|-|15
CASRLGQLASYEQYF
TGTGCCAGCAGATTGGGACAGTTAGCCTCCTACGAGCAGTACTTC
>TRBJ1-3|TRBV12-5|-|few|18
CASGLTVLSLSSGNTIYF
TGTGCTAGTGGTTTGACGGTCCTATCCCTAAGCTCTGGAAACACCATATATTTT
>TRBJ2-1|TRBV10-3|TRBD2|-|13
CATGTSGNEEQFF
TGTGCCACCGGGACTAGCGGGAATGAGGAGCAGTTCTTC
>TRBJ2-7|TRBV6-1|-|few|9
CASMHEQYF
TGTGCCAGCATGCACGAGCAGTACTTC
>TRBJ2-1|TRBV2|TRBD1|few|14
CASNAGQGNNEQFF
TGTGCCAGCAACGCGGGACAGGGTAACAATGAGCAGTTCTTC
>TRBJ1-4|TRBV25-1|-|-|14
CASSDGGYGEKLFF
TGTGCCAGCAGTGATGGGGGTTATGGTGAAAAACTGTTTTTT
>TRBJ2-1|TRBV20-1|TRBD2|many|16
CSARMREASSYNEQFF
TGCAGTGCTAGAATGCGGGAGGCCTCCTCCTACAATGAGCAGTTCTTC
>TRBJ1-1|TRBV7-2|TRBD1|-|14
CASRGGQGATEAFF
TGTGCCAGCAGGGGGGGGCAGGGGGCCACTGAAGCTTTCTTT
>TRBJ2-7|TRBV3-1|-|-|13
CASSQAGTNEQYF
TGTGCCAGCAGCCAGGCAGGGACAAACGAGCAGTACTTC
>TRBJ1-1|TRBV4-1|TRBD1|many|15
CASRRQGGLNTEAFF
TGCGCCAGCAGACGTCAGGGGGGGTTGAACACTGAAGCTTTCTTT
>TRBJ2-2|TRBV29-1|-|-|16
CSVEETTGIRAGELFF
TGCAGCGTTGAAGAGACAACAGGGATAAGGGCCGGGGAGCTGTTTTTT
>TRBJ2-1|TRBV20-1|TRBD2|many|15
CSARVLGEGHNEQFF
TGCAGTGCTAGAGTTTTGGGGGAGGGCCACAATGAGCAGTTCTTC
>TRBJ2-2|TRBV3-1|TRBD1|-|15
CASSPGQSSTGELFF
TGTGCCAGCAGCCCGGGACAGAGTAGCACCGGGGAGCTGTTTTTT
>TRBJ1-2|TRBV5-1|-|-|15
CASSSAGLANYGYTF
TGCGCCAGCAGCTCAGCAGGGTTAGCTAACTATGGCTACACCTTC
>TRBJ2-3|TRBV10-3|TRBD2|-|15
CASGWSSGSTDTQYF
TGTGCCTCAGGCTGGTCTAGCGGTAGCACAGATACGCAGTATTTT
>TRBJ1-2|TRBV30|-|many|14
CAWSLDSQNYGYTF
TGTGCCTGGAGCCTAGACAGCCAAAACTATGGCTACACCTTC
>TRBJ2-2|TRBV6-4|-|few|14
CASSEGSAAGELFF
TGTGCCAGCAGTGAAGGTAGTGCCGCCGGGGAGCTGTTTTTT
>TRBJ2-3|TRBV12-3/TRBV12-4|TRBD1|many|17
CASTLGAGTGESDTQYF
TGTGCCAGCACTTTGGGGGCCGGGACAGGGGAATCAGATACGCAGTATTTT
>TRBJ2-5|TRBV12-3/TRBV12-4|-|few|13
CASSFLSLETQYF
TGTGCCAGCAGTTTTTTGAGTCTTGAGACCCAGTACTTC
>TRBJ2-1|TRBV19|-|-|16
CASSIDFSSGYNEQFF
TGTGCCAGTAGTATAGATTTCTCTTCCGGATACAATGAGCAGTTCTTC